The 27 T cell receptor beta chains presented below share a single source sample, sequenced in a study of blood T cell repertoires in COVID-19. Method: immunoSEQ multiplex PCR; TCRdb's copy keeps in-frame clones and lacks some. The sample lists 150,000 to 200,000 clones; around nine tenths were seen once. Sequences were obtained from peripheral blood. These receptors all stem from a man aged 40-49 years with active or convalescent COVID-19.

This chain connects TRBV6-1 to TRBJ2-1, with 8 nucleotides matching TRBD1. Trimming took 0 bases from V and 9 from J; bases not matched to a gene: 7. Germline V CDR1 and CDR2: MNHNS, SASEGT. This CDR3 is 15 amino acids long. CDR3 amino acids: CASSEAWQGASEQFF. The DNA of the CDR3 is TGTGCCAGCAGTGAAGCTTGGCAGGGGGCGTCTGAGCAGTTCTTC.

The chain recombines TRBV18 with TRBJ1-3; D unresolved. This CDR3 has 13 residues. The ends were cut back, 3 bases at V and 2 bases at J, with 5 bases in the middle. Looked up from germline, CDR1 is KGHSH and CDR2 is LQKENI. The CDR3 nucleotides read TGTGCCAGCTCACCTACTCCTGGAAACACCATATATTTT. This codes for CASSPTPGNTIYF.

The rearrangement uses TRBV7-9 and TRBJ2-1; perhaps TRBD2 as D (7 bases). CDR1 and CDR2 from the germline V gene are SEHNR and FQNEAQ (reference sequence). V gave up 2 bases and J gave up 7 bases, with 15 bases separating them. The CDR3 loop spans 15 amino acids. DNA for the CDR3: TGTGCCAGCAGCTTACGGCGGGGGCGGGTAAATGAGCAGTTCTTC. Its protein is CASSLRRGRVNEQFF. Variable domain in full (rest from reference TRBV7-9 and TRBJ2-1): DTGVSQNPRHKITKRGQNVTFRCDPISEHNRLYWYRQTLGQGPEFLTYFQNEAQLEKSRLLSDRFSAERPKGSFSTLEIQRTEQGDSAMYLCASSLRRGRVNEQFFGPGTRLTVL.

The rearrangement uses TRBV11-3 and TRBJ2-1, with D possibly TRBD2 on 6 matching bases. This CDR3 spans 14 amino acids. Per the germline V gene, CDR1 is SGHNT and CDR2 is YENEEA. V dropped 10 bases and J dropped 8 bases, with 21 bases sitting between them. CDR3 nucleotide sequence: TGTGCCATAAAGGGGACTGCTGGTACGGATGAGCAGTTCTTC. Amino acid sequence: CAIKGTAGTDEQFF.

The V and J genes are TRBV27 and TRBJ2-5, with a weak D call TRBD2 (6 bases). Trimming removed 1 base from V and 5 bases from J, with 11 bases in between. CDR1 MNHEY and CDR2 SMNVEV come from the germline V gene (reference sequence). The CDR3 spans 14 residues. The CDR3 loop reads CASSLWEVWETQYF. The DNA of the CDR3 is TGTGCCAGCAGTTTATGGGAGGTGTGGGAGACCCAGTACTTC.

The rearrangement links TRBV7-3 to TRBJ2-3, with 8 bases fitting TRBD2. The CDR3 runs to 18 residues. The V gene end was trimmed by 2 bases and the J gene end by 1 base; junction bases not matched to a gene: 11. CDR1 and CDR2 from the germline V gene are SGHTA and FQGTGA. CDR3 sequence (DNA): TGTGCCAGCAGCTTACTCGCGGGGGGCCTCTCTGGCACAGATACGCAGTATTTT. Its translation: CASSLLAGGLSGTDTQYF. Full variable domain (remainder filled in from reference TRBV7-3 and TRBJ2-3): GAGVSQTPSNKVTEKGKYVELRCDPISGHTALYWYRQSLGQGPEFLIYFQGTGAADDSGLPNDRFFAVRPEGSVSTLKIQRTERGDSAVYLCASSLLAGGLSGTDTQYFGPGTRLTVL.

The chain recombines TRBV6-2 or TRBV6-3 with TRBJ2-3, with D uncertain. V was clipped by 2 bases and J by 6 bases, with 6 bases between them. Germline CDR1 and CDR2: MNHEY and SVGEGT. The CDR3 has 12 amino acids. The CDR3 loop is CASSYGVDTQYF. DNA of the CDR3: TGTGCCAGCAGTTACGGAGTGGATACGCAGTATTTT.

The chain combines TRBV10-1 with TRBJ2-5, with 16 bases lining up with TRBD2. V shed 4 bases and J 5 bases; nucleotides not matched to a gene: 7. The germline CDR1 and CDR2 sequences are WNHNN and SYGVQD (reference sequence). This CDR3 is built from 17 residues. In DNA, the CDR3 is TGCGCCAGCAGTGGCGGGACTAGCGGGGGGGCTAGGGAGACCCAGTACTTC. It codes for CASSGGTSGGARETQYF.

The V gene is TRBV6-4, the J gene TRBJ1-5; no firm D call. The germline CDR1 and CDR2 sequences are MRHNA and SNTAGT. The CDR3 has 13 amino acids. Between the trimmed V and J ends, which lost 6 bases and 7 bases, there was a span of 13 bases. CDR3: CASRAGVRQPQHF. The DNA for the CDR3 is TGTGCCAGCAGGGCGGGCGTAAGGCAGCCCCAGCATTTT.

This clone was picked up a small number of times. The chain recombines TRBV7-3 with TRBJ2-5; D might be TRBD1 (6 bases). Trimming pared 5 bases from V and 3 bases from J, leaving 10 bases between. The CDR3 is 13 amino acids. From germline, CDR1 is SGHTA and CDR2 FQGTGA. CDR3 loop: CASSEGVKETQYF. The CDR3 DNA follows: TGTGCCAGCAGCGAGGGGGTCAAAGAGACCCAGTACTTC.

V and J are TRBV6-1 and TRBJ2-7; D unclear. The CDR3 runs to 11 residues. V lost 6 bases and J lost 4, with 7 bases in between. Germline V gene sequence: CDR1 MNHNS, CDR2 SASEGT. The CDR3 is CASSREYEQYF. The CDR3 DNA is TGTGCCAGCAGCCGAGAATACGAGCAGTACTTC.

The chain links TRBV4-1 to TRBJ2-3; 13 bases line up with TRBD2. V trimming: 8 bases; J trimming: 6 bases; junction bases outside the gene matches: 5. CDR3 length: 14 residues. Germline CDR1 MGHRA, CDR2 YSYEKL. The CDR3 sequence is CASGTSGVEDTQYF. In nucleotides, the CDR3 is TGCGCCAGCGGGACTAGCGGGGTCGAGGATACGCAGTATTTT.

CDR3 bases: TGTGCCAGCAGGTACCTACAGGGGTTTCAGCCCCAGCATTTT. This translates into CASRYLQGFQPQHF. The chain recombines TRBV28 with TRBJ1-5; 7 bases line up with TRBD1. The germline V gene encodes CDR1 MDHEN and CDR2 SYDVKM. The trim removed 6 bases at V and 6 bases at J, leaving 8 bases unmatched. This CDR3 spans 14 amino acids.

The V call is TRBV5-3, the J call TRBJ1-5; 10 bases fit TRBD1. TRBV5-3 is labeled an ORF, and its function is uncertain. V lost 1 base and J lost 4; bases outside the gene matches: 8. This CDR3 has 17 residues. The CDR3, as DNA: TGTGCCAGAAGCTTGTTATGGGGACAGGGGACTAATCAGCCCCAGCATTTT. Translation gives CARSLLWGQGTNQPQHF.

This chain connects TRBV19 to TRBJ2-2; TRBD2 aligns across 15 bases. The CDR3 runs to 19 residues. The V gene end was trimmed by 3 bases and the J gene end by 2 bases; junction bases not matched to a gene: 7. Germline V gene sequence: CDR1 LNHDA, CDR2 SQIVND (reference sequence). The CDR3 DNA follows: TGTGCCAGTAGTATGGGACTAGCGGGGGGCCGGGGTAACACCGGGGAGCTGTTTTTT. Protein: CASSMGLAGGRGNTGELFF.

The genes are TRBV4-2 and TRBJ2-7, with 11 bases aligning to TRBD2. Trimming at V came to 0 bases and at J to 0 bases, leaving 1 base not matched to a gene. Looked up from germline, CDR1 is LGHNA and CDR2 is YNFKEQ. The CDR3 sequence is 16 residues long. In DNA form, the CDR3 reads TGTGCCAGCAGCCAAGAGACTAGCGGGGACTCCTACGAGCAGTACTTC. Translating it yields CASSQETSGDSYEQYF.

Note on this clone: Other nucleotide sequences in the sample specify the same CDR3. The chain is built from TRBV24-1 and TRBJ1-5; no clear D gene. The CDR3 extends over 12 amino acids. V was pared by 5 bases and J by 2 bases, with 3 bases between. CDR1 is KGHDR and CDR2 is SFDVKD in the germline V gene. Here the CDR3 DNA reads TGTGCCACCAGTGCGGGCAATCAGCCCCAGCATTTT. It yields the protein CATSAGNQPQHF.

The J gene is TRBJ1-2, the V gene TRBV4-3; D possibly corresponds to TRBD1 (5 bases). Trimming took 4 bases from V and 4 from J, leaving 16 bases between them. The CDR3 has 15 amino acids. The germline V gene encodes CDR1 LGHNA and CDR2 YSLEER. The CDR3 loop reads CASSPESRGSYGYTF. DNA of the CDR3: TGCGCCAGCAGCCCAGAGTCCCGGGGGTCCTATGGCTACACCTTC.

The rearrangement joins TRBV2 to TRBJ1-4, with D possibly TRBD1 on 6 matching bases. Deletions cut 4 bases from V and 3 bases from J, with 12 bases between. Germline V gives CDR1 SNHLY, CDR2 FYNNEI. CDR3 size: 15 residues. This chain's CDR3 is CASSGGGLANEKLFF. The CDR3 nucleotides are TGTGCCAGCAGTGGGGGGGGGCTGGCTAATGAAAAACTGTTTTTT.

The chain carries TRBV19 and TRBJ2-7; tentatively, D is TRBD2 (5 bases). Deletions cut 8 bases from V and 3 bases from J, with 14 bases between. Germline V gene sequence: CDR1 LNHDA, CDR2 SQIVND (reference sequence). The CDR3 length is 13 residues. In DNA form, the CDR3 reads TGTGCCAGTTCCGGACCGGGATTCTACGAGCAGTACTTC. The encoded protein is CASSGPGFYEQYF.

This chain links TRBV7-9 with TRBJ2-2; 7 bases are a match to TRBD1. The CDR3 totals 15 residues. V lost 5 bases to trimming and J lost 5 bases; unmatched junction nucleotides: 8. CDR1 SEHNR and CDR2 FQNEAQ come from the germline V gene (reference sequence). The CDR3 DNA reads TGTGCCAGCAGCCGCACAGGGGCGAGGACCGGGGAGCTGTTTTTT. It specifies CASSRTGARTGELFF.

This rearrangement joins TRBV18 to TRBJ1-5; D gene uncertain. V lost 3 bases and J 5 bases, leaving 17 bases between the germline ends. CDR1 is KGHSH and CDR2 is LQKENI in the germline V gene. This CDR3 has 16 amino acids. The CDR3 DNA follows: TGTGCCAGCTCACCCCTTGGAGGCTATAACCATCAGCCCCAGCATTTT. It yields the protein CASSPLGGYNHQPQHF.

The genes are TRBV5-4 and TRBJ2-1; TRBD2 aligns across 7 bases. Germline V gene lookup returns CDR1 SGHNT and CDR2 YYREEE (reference sequence). The CDR3 runs to 14 residues. V gave up 2 bases and J gave up 5 bases; unmatched junction bases: 4. CDR3 sequence (DNA): TGTGCCAGCAGCTTACTAGCGTCTCACAATGAGCAGTTCTTC. Translated, it gives CASSLLASHNEQFF.

The rearrangement uses TRBV7-9 and TRBJ2-3, with 8 positions matching TRBD2. With V trimmed by 7 bases and J by 0 bases, 6 bases remained unmatched. The V gene's germline CDR1 is SEHNR and CDR2 FQNEAQ (reference sequence). This CDR3 region has 15 residues. The CDR3: CASTNSGASTDTQYF. The CDR3 region has the DNA TGTGCCAGCACAAATAGCGGGGCCAGCACAGATACGCAGTATTTT.

CDR3 coding DNA: TGTGCCAGCAGTCCCTACGCAGGCTCTGGAAACACCATATATTTT. This gives the protein CASSPYAGSGNTIYF. The chain couples TRBV6-6 to TRBJ1-3; the D is unclear. CDR3 length: 15 residues. Germline V lookup: CDR1 MNHNY, CDR2 SVGAGI (reference sequence). The V gene lost 5 bases and the J gene lost 0 bases, with 11 bases spanning the gap.

The J gene is TRBJ1-2, the V gene TRBV19; TRBD1 matches 7 bases. Germline lookup yields CDR1 LNHDA and CDR2 SQIVND (reference sequence). Trimming removed 5 bases from V and 5 bases from J; junction bases left unmatched: 8. CDR3 length: 14 residues. CDR3 amino acids: CASSVRGGEYGYTF. Written as DNA, the CDR3 is TGTGCCAGTAGTGTGCGAGGGGGCGAATATGGCTACACCTTC. The full variable domain, completed using reference TRBV19 and TRBJ1-2, is DGGITQSPKYLFRKEGQNVTLSCEQNLNHDAMYWYRQDPGQGLRLIYYSQIVNDFQKGDIAEGYSVSREKKESFPLTVTSAQKNPTAFYLCASSVRGGEYGYTFGSGTRLTVV.

The V call is TRBV15, the J call TRBJ2-7, with 7 bases matching TRBD2. V was pared by 5 bases and J by 4 bases, with 8 bases of the junction left unmatched. The CDR3 is 14 residues long. CDR1 and CDR2 from the germline V gene are LNHNV and YYDKDF (reference sequence). The CDR3 spells CATSPLGGGYEQYF. In DNA, the CDR3 is TGTGCCACCAGCCCCCTTGGGGGGGGGTACGAGCAGTACTTC.